Listed below are T cell receptor beta chains from one sample, sequenced in a study of metastatic and nonmetastatic thyroid tumors. TCRdb reanalyzed the PCR reads with MiXCR. The data contain about 7,600 clones, 25% to 30% of them seen just once; the ten biggest clones take up about 19%. Sample: adjacent normal tissue. The receptors were gathered from a female donor with papillary thyroid cancer or a benign thyroid nodule (not recorded which). Some clones in this sample may be carry-over from other donors' samples. Both conserved end residues are part of each CDR3. A D gene is named only where the DNA matches it firmly. Clone size appears in some rows only: once, few, many, or a class for an expanded clone.

CDR3 protein,CDR3 DNA,clone size,D gene,J gene,V gene
CASSLAGRDADTQYF,TGTGCCAGCAGTTTAGCGGGACGGGACGCAGATACGCAGTATTTT,medium-sized,-,TRBJ2-3,TRBV28
CASSPPGGVEAFF,TGTGCCAGCAGCCCCCCGGGGGGCGTTGAAGCTTTCTTT,few,-,TRBJ1-1,TRBV9
CAISALGQGARDEQFF,TGTGCCATCAGCGCCTTAGGGCAGGGGGCGCGAGATGAGCAGTTCTTC,medium-sized,TRBD1,TRBJ2-1,TRBV10-3
CAGSYFTRAGPQHF,TGTGCAGGCAGTTATTTCACACGGGCTGGCCCCCAGCATTTT,-,-,TRBJ1-5,TRBV6-9
CASSLEGQNDEQYF,TGTGCCAGCAGTTTGGAGGGACAGAACGACGAGCAGTACTTC,few,-,TRBJ2-7,TRBV28
CASSSQSSEAFF,TGTGCCAGCAGCTCACAGTCTTCTGAAGCTTTCTTT,many,-,TRBJ1-1,TRBV11-2
CASSSGTGRNEQYF,TGTGCCAGCAGTTCCGGGACAGGGAGGAACGAGCAGTACTTC,-,TRBD1,TRBJ2-7,TRBV28
CATSTQGMDTEAFF,TGTGCCACCAGCACCCAGGGTATGGACACTGAAGCTTTCTTT,-,-,TRBJ1-1,TRBV15
CASSYTVYTEAFF,TGTGCCAGCAGCTACACAGTGTACACTGAAGCTTTCTTT,-,-,TRBJ1-1,TRBV28
CASSDQSTDTQYF,TGTGCCAGCAGTGACCAAAGCACAGATACGCAGTATTTT,-,-,TRBJ2-3,TRBV6-2/TRBV6-3
CASSPDRGDYGYTF,TGTGCCAGCAGCCCGGACAGAGGGGACTATGGCTACACCTTC,-,-,TRBJ1-2,TRBV7-9
CASSQRTGLTYEQYF,TGCGCCAGCAGCCAAAGGACAGGACTTACCTACGAGCAGTACTTC,medium-sized,TRBD1,TRBJ2-7,TRBV10-2
CASSPGGGGGYTF,TGTGCCAGCAGCCCGGGAGGGGGCGGAGGCTACACCTTC,few,TRBD1,TRBJ1-2,TRBV6-1
CATSDLTTWSTDTQYF,TGTGCCACCAGTGATTTAACTACTTGGAGCACAGATACGCAGTATTTT,-,-,TRBJ2-3,TRBV24-1
CASRTRDRGQVDTEAFF,TGTGCCAGTAGGACCCGGGACAGGGGGCAGGTGGACACTGAAGCTTTCTTT,-,TRBD1,TRBJ1-1,TRBV19
CASSYPGQVSAEAFF,TGTGCCAGCAGTTACCCAGGACAGGTTTCGGCTGAAGCTTTCTTT,medium-sized,TRBD1,TRBJ1-1,TRBV6-2/TRBV6-3
CASSLASGMGNEQFF,TGTGCCAGCAGCTTAGCTAGCGGGATGGGGAATGAGCAGTTCTTC,medium-sized,TRBD2,TRBJ2-1,TRBV7-2
CARRGTGGNYGYTF,TGTGCCAGGAGAGGGACCGGGGGAAACTATGGCTACACCTTC,-,-,TRBJ1-2,TRBV6-1
CASSQTMNTEAFF,TGTGCCAGCAGCCAAACTATGAACACTGAAGCTTTCTTT,-,-,TRBJ1-1,TRBV7-9
CSVDYPEEGSFYNEQFF,TGCAGCGTTGATTATCCAGAGGAAGGGTCCTTCTACAATGAGCAGTTCTTC,-,-,TRBJ2-1,TRBV29-1
CAWRVAVNEQFF,TGTGCCTGGAGGGTGGCAGTCAATGAGCAGTTCTTC,-,-,TRBJ2-1,TRBV30
CARRLAGGQHNEQFF,TGTGCCAGGAGACTAGCGGGAGGGCAGCACAATGAGCAGTTCTTC,medium-sized,TRBD2,TRBJ2-1,TRBV7-2
CASSPGQGDGYTF,TGTGCCAGCTCACCAGGACAGGGGGATGGCTACACCTTC,many,TRBD1,TRBJ1-2,TRBV18
CASSPSRLENEQFF,TGTGCCAGCAGCCCGTCCCGACTAGAAAATGAGCAGTTCTTC,medium-sized,-,TRBJ2-1,TRBV13
CASTQPSTDTQYF,TGTGCCAGCACCCAACCGAGCACAGATACGCAGTATTTT,few,-,TRBJ2-3,TRBV6-1
CATSRAGQGRRAFF,TGTGCCACCAGCAGAGCAGGACAGGGGAGGAGAGCTTTCTTT,few,TRBD1,TRBJ1-1,TRBV15
CATSDGAGSPDTVELFF,TGTGCCACCAGTGATGGAGCGGGATCCCCGGACACCGTGGAGCTGTTTTTT,few,TRBD2,TRBJ2-2,TRBV24-1
CASSPGNNQPQHF,TGTGCCAGCTCACCAGGGAACAATCAGCCCCAGCATTTT,many,-,TRBJ1-5,TRBV18
CASSEPGQGNYGYTF,TGTGCCAGCAGTGAACCGGGACAGGGAAACTATGGCTACACCTTC,-,TRBD1,TRBJ1-2,TRBV2
CSVRTHKTDTQYF,TGCAGTGTTCGGACTCACAAAACAGATACGCAGTATTTT,many,-,TRBJ2-3,TRBV20-1
CASSPARGLYTEAFF,TGTGCCAGCTCACCTGCCAGGGGACTATACACTGAAGCTTTCTTT,many,-,TRBJ1-1,TRBV18
CASSARQELNTEAFF,TGTGCCAGCAGTGCCCGACAGGAATTAAACACTGAAGCTTTCTTT,few,-,TRBJ1-1,TRBV6-1
CASRGTQITEAFF,TGTGCCAGCAGAGGTACACAGATCACTGAAGCTTTCTTT,-,-,TRBJ1-1,TRBV2
CASSPGYYSGNTIYF,TGTGCCAGCAGTCCAGGCTATTACTCTGGAAACACCATATATTTT,few,-,TRBJ1-3,TRBV6-1
CAISTDRGPYEQYF,TGTGCCATTAGTACAGACAGGGGACCCTACGAGCAGTACTTC,few,TRBD1,TRBJ2-7,TRBV19
CASRRLSSGNTIYF,TGTGCCAGCAGGCGACTAAGCTCTGGAAACACCATATATTTT,few,-,TRBJ1-3,TRBV28
CASSGGGTGELFF,TGTGCCAGCAGTGGGGGAGGCACCGGGGAGCTGTTTTTT,-,-,TRBJ2-2,TRBV11-3
CASSVAASNYGYTF,TGTGCCAGCAGTGTGGCAGCCTCTAACTATGGCTACACCTTC,-,-,TRBJ1-2,TRBV6-1
CASSGTGRLIEQYF,TGTGCCAGCAGTGGGACGGGAAGGCTTATCGAGCAGTACTTC,-,-,TRBJ2-7,TRBV12-3/TRBV12-4
CASSQDSLSGYREAFF,TGTGCCAGCAGCCAAGATTCCTTGTCGGGGTATAGAGAAGCTTTCTTT,many,-,TRBJ1-1,TRBV14
CASTYGSNTDTQYF,TGTGCCAGCACCTACGGGAGTAACACAGATACGCAGTATTTT,large,-,TRBJ2-3,TRBV6-5
CASSPQQGETQYF,TGTGCCAGCAGCCCACAACAGGGGGAGACCCAGTACTTC,many,TRBD1,TRBJ2-5,TRBV7-3
CASSSQRKAFF,TGTGCCAGCAGTTCACAGAGAAAAGCTTTCTTT,many,-,TRBJ1-1,TRBV12-3/TRBV12-4
CASSPSYEQYF,TGTGCCAGCAGTCCCTCGTACGAGCAGTACTTC,-,-,TRBJ2-7,TRBV27
CSVRTGKTNEKLFF,TGCAGCGTGCGGACAGGGAAGACTAATGAAAAACTGTTTTTT,many,TRBD1,TRBJ1-4,TRBV29-1
CASSSQETQYF,TGTGCCAGCAGCTCGCAAGAGACCCAGTACTTC,many,-,TRBJ2-5,TRBV5-4
CASSLDAPYEQYF,TGTGCCAGCAGTTTGGACGCTCCCTACGAGCAGTACTTC,-,-,TRBJ2-7,TRBV6-2/TRBV6-3
CASSGTGDQPQHF,TGTGCCAGCAGTGGGACAGGGGATCAGCCCCAGCATTTT,few,TRBD1,TRBJ1-5,TRBV12-3/TRBV12-4
CASSLSGISMYEQYF,TGTGCCAGCAGTTTATCAGGGATATCTATGTACGAGCAGTACTTC,-,-,TRBJ2-7,TRBV28
CASSSRGGEPFF,TGTGCCAGCAGCTCTCGTGGGGGGGAGCCGTTTTTT,-,TRBD2,TRBJ2-2,TRBV13
CASRAGLAGGTGELFF,TGTGCCAGTAGGGCGGGGCTAGCGGGAGGGACCGGGGAGCTGTTTTTT,medium-sized,TRBD2,TRBJ2-2,TRBV19
CASSETGKNTGELFF,TGTGCCAGCAGTGAGACAGGGAAGAACACCGGGGAGCTGTTTTTT,medium-sized,TRBD1,TRBJ2-2,TRBV27
CTSSLRARREQYF,TGTACCAGCAGTTTAAGGGCAAGGCGCGAGCAGTACTTC,-,-,TRBJ2-7,TRBV28
CASSPGGRGQPQHF,TGTGCCAGCAGCCCTGGGGGACGGGGGCAGCCCCAGCATTTT,few,-,TRBJ1-5,TRBV6-1
CASSTSGRWADTQYF,TGTGCCAGCAGTACTAGCGGGAGGTGGGCAGATACGCAGTATTTT,-,TRBD2,TRBJ2-3,TRBV27
CSARDWASFTDTQYF,TGCAGTGCTAGAGATTGGGCTTCCTTCACAGATACGCAGTATTTT,many,-,TRBJ2-3,TRBV20-1
CASRRKDTYNEQFF,TGTGCCAGCAGGCGGAAGGACACCTACAATGAGCAGTTCTTC,medium-sized,-,TRBJ2-1,TRBV6-1
CASSQETSGRKGDQFF,TGTGCCAGCAGCCAGGAAACTAGCGGGAGGAAGGGAGATCAGTTCTTC,-,TRBD2,TRBJ2-1,TRBV4-2